A single sample gave rise to the 7 T cell receptor beta chains below, sequenced in a study of blood T cell repertoires in COVID-19. The data were produced by immunoSEQ multiplex PCR, yet TCRdb's version contains in-frame clones alone and is incomplete. The sample has hundreds of thousands of clones; under 95% are singletons. Sequencing was carried out using peripheral blood. The receptors come from a woman aged 18-29 years who had recovered from COVID-19.

The J gene is TRBJ2-3, the V gene TRBV9, with 9 bases lining up with TRBD2. Germline V lookup: CDR1 SGDLS, CDR2 YYNGEE. The length of the CDR3 is 15 residues. V lost 3 bases and J lost 5; bases outside the gene matches: 7. The CDR3 bases are TGTGCCAGCAGCGCGTCGGGACTAGCAAGAGATACGCAGTATTTT. Protein product: CASSASGLARDTQYF.

This rearrangement joins TRBV5-1 to TRBJ2-2, with 7 positions matching TRBD1. J lost 0 bases, V lost 4 bases, and 6 bases had no gene match. The germline gives CDR1 SGHRS, CDR2 YFSETQ. The CDR3 runs 16 residues. The CDR3 protein is CASSLGQISNTGELFF. The CDR3 nucleotides read TGCGCCAGCAGCCTGGGACAGATTTCGAACACCGGGGAGCTGTTTTTT.

DNA for the CDR3: TGTGCCAGCAGTTACGGGGGGACAGGGGACTATGGCTACACCTTC. Protein product: CASSYGGTGDYGYTF. The chain couples TRBV6-6 to TRBJ1-2, with 10 bases lining up with TRBD1. The CDR3 loop spans 15 amino acids. J lost 3 bases, V lost 2 bases, and 3 bases had no gene match. The germline V gene encodes CDR1 MNHNY and CDR2 SVGAGI (reference sequence).

This clone appeared a single time. J is TRBJ2-5 and V is TRBV21-1; the table's TRBD1 call for D was not verified on the DNA. TRBV21-1 is marked as a pseudogene. This CDR3 has 17 amino acids. DNA of the CDR3: TGTGCCAGCAGCCACGGGGCGGACAGGGTTCGTTTTGAGACCCAGTACTTC. It is translated as CASSHGADRVRFETQYF.

The J gene is TRBJ2-2, the V gene TRBV10-3; TRBD2 matches at 8 bases. CDR1 and CDR2 from the germline V gene are ENHRY and SYGVKD. The CDR3 has 17 residues. Trimming took 0 bases from V and 6 from J; bases not matched to a gene: 9. The CDR3 bases are TGTGCCATCAGTGAGTCTTCCGCGGGAGGTGCCTCCGGGGAGCTGTTTTTT. Residues: CAISESSAGGASGELFF.

The chain uses TRBV14 and TRBJ2-1, with TRBD2 identical over 12 bases. CDR1 is SGHDN, CDR2 FVKESK, per germline. V shed 1 base and J 7 bases; nucleotides not matched to a gene: 5. The CDR3 contains 16 residues. In DNA form, the CDR3 reads TGTGCCAGCAGCCAAGTTGCTAGCGGGAGGGCAAATGAGCAGTTCTTC. It encodes CASSQVASGRANEQFF.

The chain has TRBV19 and TRBJ2-2; 11 positions match TRBD2. Germline-derived CDR1 and CDR2 are LNHDA and SQIVND (reference sequence). This CDR3 has 18 amino acids. With V trimmed by 2 bases and J by 3 bases, 8 bases remained unmatched. The CDR3, as DNA: TGTGCCAGTAGTATATGGCTCCCGGGACTAGCGGACACCGGGGAGCTGTTTTTT. The encoded protein is CASSIWLPGLADTGELFF. Using reference TRBV19 and TRBJ2-2 for the parts outside the CDR3, the full variable domain is DGGITQSPKYLFRKEGQNVTLSCEQNLNHDAMYWYRQDPGQGLRLIYYSQIVNDFQKGDIAEGYSVSREKKESFPLTVTSAQKNPTAFYLCASSIWLPGLADTGELFFGEGSRLTVL.